Described below is a single T cell receptor beta chain sequence and its context. Germline V gene lookup returns CDR1 LNHDA and CDR2 SQIVND (reference sequence). CDR3 length: 11 residues. The V and J ends lost 10 bases and 8 bases, in that order; junction bases with no gene match: 6. This record belongs to a study of T cells after somatic rescue of genetic block. Method: immunoSEQ multiplex PCR; TCRdb's copy keeps in-frame clones and lacks some. The repertoire holds some 90,000 clones, approximately 90% seen once, with about 1.5% in the top ten. The chain has TRBV19 and TRBJ1-2, with TRBD1 matching 8 bases. Input material: peripheral blood mononuclear cells (PBMCs). The clonotype comes from a woman aged 18-30 years. The CDR3 DNA reads TGTGCCACCTGGACAGGGCGAGGCTACACCTTC. It yields the protein CATWTGRGYTF. The full variable domain, rest sourced from reference TRBV19 and TRBJ1-2, is DGGITQSPKYLFRKEGQNVTLSCEQNLNHDAMYWYRQDPGQGLRLIYYSQIVNDFQKGDIAEGYSVSREKKESFPLTVTSAQKNPTAFYLCATWTGRGYTFGSGTRLTVV.